The 14 T cell receptor beta chains below come from one sample, sequenced in a study of cytomegalovirus exposure and HLA in healthy donors. In the PCR, 60 Vbeta and 13 Jbeta primers were used. Libraries were prepared by immunoSEQ multiplex PCR; TCRdb keeps only in-frame clonotypes and omits some of them. The sample holds 70,000 or so clones, 75% to 90% seen once. The sequenced sample was PBMCs. The receptors were sampled from a young woman in good health and CMV-seronegative.

The chain has TRBV7-9 and TRBJ2-7, with D perhaps TRBD1 (10 bases). Trimming pared 5 bases from V and 6 bases from J, leaving 20 bases between. There are 15 residues in the CDR3. Germline CDR1 is SEHNR and CDR2 is FQNEAQ (reference sequence). CDR3 coding DNA: TGTGCCAGCAGCCCCGCGGGGGGGACAGGGGTCGAGCAGTACTTC. Translating gives CASSPAGGTGVEQYF.

V is TRBV2 and J is TRBJ2-3; TRBD2 matches 8 bases. V trimming: 5 bases; J trimming: 5 bases; junction bases outside the gene matches: 6. The CDR3 runs to 14 residues. Germline V gives CDR1 SNHLY, CDR2 FYNNEI. CDR3 amino acids: CASSYKREIDTQYF. CDR3 nucleotides: TGTGCCAGCAGTTATAAGCGGGAGATAGATACGCAGTATTTT.

This chain connects TRBV5-1 to TRBJ2-5, with D possibly TRBD1 on 5 matching bases. The better agreement between TRBJ2-7 and the DNA end casts doubt on the J call. CDR3 length: 16 residues. The germline V gene has CDR1 SGHRS and CDR2 YFSETQ. The CDR3: CASSRTGQGSSYEQYF. CDR3 DNA sequence: TGCGCCAGCAGCCGTACTGGGCAGGGAAGTTCCTACGAGCAGTACTTC.

The CDR3 here is CASSHEDSGTRSYEQYF. CDR3 DNA: TGTGCCAGCAGCCATGAGGATAGCGGGACGCGCTCCTACGAGCAGTACTTC. This sequence joins TRBV4-2 and TRBJ2-7; 8 bases fit TRBD2. Per the germline V gene, CDR1 is LGHNA and CDR2 is YNFKEQ. The CDR3 is made up of 17 amino acids. The V gene end was trimmed by 3 bases and the J gene end by 0 bases; junction bases not matched to a gene: 10.

The chain carries TRBV5-4 and TRBJ2-7; 12 nucleotides agree with TRBD2. There are 16 residues in the CDR3. The V segment lost 1 base and the J segment 2 bases; nucleotides outside the gene matches: 4. CDR1 SGHNT and CDR2 YYREEE come from the germline V gene (reference sequence). The CDR3 here is CASSLRTSGNPYEQYF. CDR3 DNA sequence: TGTGCCAGCAGCTTGAGGACTAGCGGGAATCCCTACGAGCAGTACTTC.

The V call is TRBV5-6, the J call TRBJ1-2; the D gene is possibly TRBD1 (5 bases). CDR1 is SGHDT, CDR2 YYEEEE, per germline. The CDR3 totals 13 residues. The germline V and J ends were trimmed by 0 bases and 2 bases, with 5 bases remaining between them. The CDR3 region is CASSLGQNYGYTF. CDR3 nucleotide sequence: TGTGCCAGCAGCTTGGGACAGAACTATGGCTACACCTTC.

The chain couples TRBV28 to TRBJ1-5; TRBD1 aligns across 8 bases. Germline V gene sequence: CDR1 MDHEN, CDR2 SYDVKM. The CDR3 has 17 amino acids. Losses at the gene ends were 7 bases for V and 2 bases for J; bases not matched to a gene: 13. CDR3 DNA: TGTGCCAGCACTGCCGGACAGGGCTGGAGTGGCAATCAGCCCCAGCATTTT. Its protein is CASTAGQGWSGNQPQHF.

CDR3 in DNA: TGTGCCAGCAGCTCCAGTACAGGGGGAGGTCAGCCCCAGCATTTT. Translated: CASSSSTGGGQPQHF. The rearrangement links TRBV7-9 to TRBJ1-5; TRBD1 matches 8 bases. The CDR3 is 15 residues long. Losses at the gene ends were 4 bases for V and 6 bases for J; bases not matched to a gene: 8. The V gene's germline CDR1 is SEHNR and CDR2 FQNEAQ (reference sequence).

The V gene is TRBV28, the J gene TRBJ1-2; TRBD1 matches 8 bases. Germline loops: CDR1 MDHEN, CDR2 SYDVKM. Trimming took 5 bases from V and 5 from J; bases not matched to a gene: 10. There are 15 residues in the CDR3. CDR3 bases: TGTGCCAGCAGTCTCGCGGACAGGGACGTGTATGGCTACACCTTC. This gives the protein CASSLADRDVYGYTF.

A note on this clone: An end of the junction differs from the germline gene, which may be a read error. CDR3 coding DNA: TGTTCCAGCAGGAGGGAAAATGAAAAACTGTTTTTT. Protein sequence: CSSRRENEKLFF. V gene TRBV7-9 combines with J gene TRBJ1-4; D gene unclear. The CDR3 has 12 residues. CDR1 is SEHNR, CDR2 FQNEAQ, per germline (reference sequence).

The chain joins TRBV11-2 to TRBJ2-1; D might be TRBD2 (5 bases). This CDR3 spans 17 amino acids. CDR1 and CDR2 from the germline V gene are SGHAT and FQNNGV. V was trimmed by 0 bases and J by 0 bases, leaving 12 bases between them. The CDR3 region is CASSLDVARSSYNEQFF. CDR3 nucleotide sequence: TGTGCCAGCAGCTTAGATGTAGCGAGGAGCTCCTACAATGAGCAGTTCTTC.

The chain is built from TRBV7-9 and TRBJ1-1; 8 positions match TRBD1. CDR3 length: 14 residues. Germline V gives CDR1 SEHNR, CDR2 FQNEAQ (reference sequence). The V gene end was trimmed by 3 bases and the J gene end by 6 bases; junction bases not matched to a gene: 6. CDR3 sequence (DNA): TGTGCCAGCAGCTTGACAGGGGATTTTTCTGAAGCTTTCTTT. Protein: CASSLTGDFSEAFF.

This chain links TRBV12-2 with TRBJ2-5; the DNA was not compared with TRBD1, the D call given in the table. TRBV12-2 is a pseudogene locus. This CDR3 region has 14 residues. CDR3 protein: CASRLIQGGETQYF. The CDR3 DNA is TGTGCAAGTCGCCTAATACAGGGTGGAGAGACCCAGTACTTC.

The chain employs TRBV2 and TRBJ2-7; 10 positions agree with TRBD2. CDR3 length equals 20 residues. V shed 11 bases and J 4 bases; nucleotides not matched to a gene: 29. CDR1 and CDR2 from the germline V gene are SNHLY and FYNNEI. The CDR3 nucleotides are TGTGCCGCAGGTTCCCCCACCCGGGACAGAGTAACTAGCGGGATGTACGAGCAGTACTTC. Its translation: CAAGSPTRDRVTSGMYEQYF.